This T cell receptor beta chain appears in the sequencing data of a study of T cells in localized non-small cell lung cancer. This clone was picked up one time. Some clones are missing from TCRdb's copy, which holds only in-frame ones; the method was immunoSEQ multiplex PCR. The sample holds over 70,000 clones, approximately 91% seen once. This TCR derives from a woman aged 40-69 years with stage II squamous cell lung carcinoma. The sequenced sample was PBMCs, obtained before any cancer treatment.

CDR3 sequence (DNA): TGTGCCAGCAGCTTTGAGAGAAGAGCTTTCTTT. This gives the protein CASSFERRAFF. J is TRBJ1-1 and V is TRBV5-4, with D unclear. The V end lost 2 bases, the J end lost 10 bases, and 9 bases lay between the germline ends. The CDR3 is made up of 11 amino acids. Per the germline V gene, CDR1 is SGHNT and CDR2 is YYREEE (reference sequence).